This entry concerns a single T cell receptor (beta chain). Its antigen remains unidentified. This specimen belongs to a study of blood T cells in healthy people across ages. Study conclusions and caveats: Using unsorted PBMCs precluded a conclusive naive versus antigen-experienced comparison.

The germline CDR1 and CDR2 sequences are MNHEY and SVGAGI. Trimming at V came to 6 bases and at J to 10 bases, leaving 9 bases not matched to a gene. The length of the CDR3 is 13 residues. A sample-barcoded 5' primer and a J-beta primer mix were used in a second PCR of roughly 7 to 11 cycles. Every single cDNA molecule received a tag from a template-switch adaptor with 12 random nucleotides. TCRdb reprocessed the 5' RACE reads with MiXCR, giving one entry per CDR3 protein. Of about 1.8 million distinct CDR3 sequences in the sample, around 48% were seen once. This TCR was recovered from a woman aged 40 to 50 in good health. The V and J genes are TRBV6-5 and TRBJ2-3; 8 nucleotides agree with TRBD2. The specimen was blood. As DNA, the CDR3 is TGTGCCAGCAGGAAAGGACTAGCAACAGCGCAGTATTTT. The encoded protein is CASRKGLATAQYF.